This T cell receptor (beta chain) is from a study of long-term antiretroviral therapy in people with HIV (dated by TCRdb to between 2020 and 2023). About the full investigation: Collection of the earliest samples took place about a decade ahead of the 2015 WHO recommendation for immediate ART, at a time when ART was typically delayed until CD4 counts fell. A retrospective serial study tested whether changes in peripheral blood TRB repertoire composition and diversity were associated with ART initiation and durable HIV suppression. From some 30 adults with confirmed HIV infection, the cohort provided roughly 200 cryopreserved PBMC samples, gathered serially across a mean of around six years (range 1-12). Of the approximately 30 participants with HIV, roughly twelve were female. Test extractions of a monoclonal T-cell line alongside approximately 34 polyclonal samples showed no cross-contamination during QIAcube processing.

Results the study describes overall, beyond this receptor: Since PBMC availability was limited, sequencing covered only the TCR beta chain, with no alpha chain pairing. The samples span the years 2004 to 2017, and the ART regimens used at that time may not be as effective as current regimens. Starting ART was linked to a significant rise in TRB diversity, yet even after long-term ART the diversity remained significantly lower than in transplant donor controls. Unsorted PBMC were profiled instead of sorted CD4+ and CD8+ T cells because pre-ART samples had limited cell numbers. Inferences about post-ART repertoire changes were limited because no data were available on ART adherence, viral resistance or therapy changes. CDR3 length ranges in HIV repertoires were narrower than in controls, and network structure suggested an antigen-experienced repertoire with only a slight naive shift after ART. The repertoire was dominated across all time points by expanded TRB clones identified before ART initiation, although this dominance was seen to fluctuate and to decrease in many PLHIV after ART.

The immunoSEQ hsTCRB v3.0 assay was used at survey level resolution to sequence the TRB variable region. A depth of roughly 35,000-50,000 T-cell genomes per sample was targeted for TRB sequencing. Pooled TRB libraries were sequenced on an Illumina MiSeq with a v3 150-cycle kit. Concerning the study's data processing: Analysis of repertoires was carried out in R inside a reproducible Nextflow workflow spanning QC, data transformation and analysis. Custom analyses were implemented in LymphoSeq2, an R package for AIRR-Seq data exploration. After excluding a few samples that yielded fewer than 5000 total TRB sequences, 190 or so HIV repertoires remained for analysis. Of the roughly 180 retained HIV repertoires, about 60 were collected before and more than 120 after ART initiation. Each repertoire was downsampled to 5000 TRB nucleotide sequences, and summary statistics were averaged across 100 downsampling iterations. The analysis kept only TRB sequences whose CDR3 regions were at least seven amino acids long. Diversity was assessed using a clonality score derived from Shannon entropy and using the Gini coefficient. In the repertoire networks, any two of the top 5000 CDR3 amino acid sequences were linked whenever the two sequences differed by an edit distance of one. For TRB CDR3 amino acid sequences, antigen specificity groups and MHC restriction were predicted with GLIPH2. Known CMV, EBV, HIV or tissue antigen associations were flagged by matching CDR3 amino acid sequences against VDJdb and McPAS-TCR. Pre-ART, post-ART and control groups were compared with Wilcoxon signed-rank tests and Holm-Bonferroni correction. TCRdb limited this immuneACCESS table to in-frame rearrangements with V and J called. A share of clones is missing; checked studies link under half to unresolved V genes, and the rest is unexplained. That table supplies the V and J calls and clone size; D and trimming were determined from the DNA. The sample includes about 31,000 clones, with approximately 90% observed a single time. 4.3% of the sample is held by the ten biggest clonotypes.

To be included, a participant needed at least one PBMC sample from before ART initiation plus at least two post-ART samples. All participants with HIV were treated in the United States of America. Before DNA extraction, cryopreserved samples of 1-10 million PBMC were thawed and washed. At the time of the earliest PBMC sample, participants with HIV were aged between roughly 20 and 55 years. PBMC samples from each participant spanned 1-4 timepoints before ART initiation and 2-8 timepoints after ART initiation, with a median of 7 samples. Serial HIV viral load, CD4+ T-cell count, ART history and demographic data were obtained for every participant. Genomic DNA was extracted from unsorted PBMC with a Qiagen kit on a QIAcube, with processing performed in batches of 12 samples. Worth noting for this clone: The clone's antigen remains unknown. Base qualities are not provided; no much larger clone lies one nucleotide away.

Reading the germline V gene gives CDR1 SGHDT and CDR2 YYEEEE. The CDR3 measures 15 amino acids from cysteine to phenylalanine. Just the 45-base CDR3 DNA is kept, in frame starting at base 1. The germline ends are 17 bases apart after V is trimmed by 4 bases and J by 9 bases. The rearrangement combines TRBV5-6 with TRBJ1-6; the D gene is possibly TRBD1, with 5 bases matching. The sample in question was unsorted PBMCs, obtained 5.2 years after starting antiretroviral therapy. This clonotype originated in a woman aged 40 to 55 with HIV. CDR3 sequence: CASSTDRDLFSPLHF. The DNA sequence is as follows: TGTGCCAGCAGCACTGACCGGGACCTATTTTCACCCCTCCACTTT.